The 15 T cell receptor beta chains given below trace back to one sample, sequenced in a study of shared clonotypes between healthy human individuals. Data came from immunoSEQ multiplex PCR; TCRdb stores just in-frame clones and leaves some out. The table lists about 2 million clones, roughly 96% of them singletons. The sample taken for sequencing was naive CD4+ T cells sorted from blood. Subset noted: CD45RA+ positively selected. These receptors came from a man aged 18-30 years in good health.

The rearrangement links TRBV30 to TRBJ2-5, with D unresolved. The CDR3 totals 12 residues. Germline values: CDR1 GTSNPN, CDR2 SVGIG (reference sequence). V lost 5 bases and J 5 bases, leaving 12 bases between the germline ends. CDR3 loop: CAWGPSLETQYF. CDR3 in DNA: TGTGCCTGGGGCCCCTCCCTTGAGACCCAGTACTTC. The full variable domain, in which reference TRBV30 and TRBJ2-5 provide the parts outside the CDR3, is SQTIHQWPATLVQPVGSPLSLECTVEGTSNPNLYWYRQAAGRGLQLLFYSVGIGQISSEVPQNLSASRPQDRQFILSSKKLLLSDSGFYLCAWGPSLETQYFGPGTRLLVL.

This chain joins TRBV4-3 and TRBJ2-7; D assignment may be TRBD1 or TRBD2 (5 bases each). The CDR3 has 15 residues. Trimming took 0 bases from V and 5 from J, leaving 14 bases between them. Germline-derived CDR1 and CDR2 are LGHNA and YSLEER. The CDR3 is CASSQDTGTADEQYF. CDR3 nucleotides: TGCGCCAGCAGCCAAGATACGGGGACCGCCGACGAGCAGTACTTC.

The V call is TRBV4-1, the J call TRBJ2-5, with D perhaps TRBD1 (5 bases). Between the trimmed V and J ends, which lost 1 base and 2 bases, there was a span of 8 bases. CDR3 length equals 14 residues. Germline assignment: CDR1 MGHRA and CDR2 YSYEKL. The CDR3 here is CASSQGNRQETQYF. In nucleotides, the CDR3 is TGCGCCAGCAGCCAAGGAAACAGGCAAGAGACCCAGTACTTC.

The rearrangement links TRBV7-2 to TRBJ2-7; 9 bases agree with TRBD2. Germline V gene lookup returns CDR1 SGHTA and CDR2 FQGNSA. The CDR3 runs to 15 residues. J gave up 7 bases and V 4 bases, and 11 bases lay outside the gene matches. CDR3: CASSSSSGAPREQYF. The CDR3 DNA follows: TGTGCCAGCAGCTCCTCTAGCGGGGCCCCTAGGGAGCAGTACTTC.

The J gene is TRBJ2-5, the V gene TRBV11-2; D might be TRBD1 (6 bases). CDR1 is SGHAT, CDR2 FQNNGV, per germline. The CDR3 runs to 16 residues. V was shortened by 5 bases and J by 3 bases, with 19 bases between the two germline ends. CDR3 amino acids: CASSTGLTGWEETQYF. The CDR3 bases are TGTGCCAGCAGCACCGGCCTGACAGGTTGGGAAGAGACCCAGTACTTC.

The CDR3 loop reads CSVEDGGRATQYF. The CDR3 DNA reads as TGCAGCGTTGAAGATGGGGGTAGGGCTACGCAGTATTTT. The rearrangement uses TRBV29-1 and TRBJ2-3, with D perhaps TRBD1 or TRBD2 (5 bases each). This CDR3 spans 13 amino acids. CDR1 and CDR2 from the germline V gene are SQVTM and ANQGSEA. V lost 0 bases to trimming and J lost 8 bases, with 12 bases between them.

This clone was seen once. V is TRBV11-2 and J is TRBJ2-7, with 8 bases that match TRBD1. The germline CDR1 and CDR2 sequences are SGHAT and FQNNGV. The J segment lost 5 bases and the V segment lost 0 bases, leaving 9 bases of the junction unmatched. CDR3 length: 16 amino acids. The CDR3 nucleotides are TGTGCCAGCAGCTTAGATGACAGGGGTATCGGCGACGAGCAGTACTTC. Translating gives CASSLDDRGIGDEQYF.

V gene TRBV11-2 combines with J gene TRBJ2-2, with D unclear. V lost 0 bases, J lost 6 bases, and 5 bases lay in between. The germline gives CDR1 SGHAT, CDR2 FQNNGV. This CDR3 comprises 13 residues. The CDR3 spells CASSLDGSGELFF. The CDR3, as DNA: TGTGCCAGCAGCTTAGACGGTTCCGGGGAGCTGTTTTTT.

The rearrangement joins TRBV6-5 to TRBJ1-5; D perhaps matches TRBD1 (6 bases). The CDR3 loop spans 15 amino acids. V shed 6 bases and J shed 1 base, with 13 bases lying between them. The germline gives CDR1 MNHEY, CDR2 SVGAGI. The CDR3 DNA reads as TGTGCCAGCAGCCCCGAAGGGGGGAGCAATCAGCCCCAGCATTTT. Its protein product is CASSPEGGSNQPQHF.

The V gene is TRBV10-3, the J gene TRBJ2-7; tentative D call: TRBD2 (6 bases). The CDR3 extends over 14 amino acids. V shed 3 bases and J shed 4 bases, with 13 bases lying between them. The germline V gene encodes CDR1 ENHRY and CDR2 SYGVKD. The CDR3 is CAISEGRSLYEQYF. DNA of the CDR3: TGTGCCATCAGTGAAGGGAGGAGCCTTTACGAGCAGTACTTC.

This clone was counted only a few times. The rearrangement joins TRBV25-1 to TRBJ1-2; TRBD1 matches 10 bases. V was pared by 2 bases and J by 4 bases, with 4 bases of the junction left unmatched. The CDR3 runs to 15 residues. Germline V CDR1 and CDR2: MGHDK, SYGVNS. The CDR3, as DNA: TGTGCCAGCAGTGAAATGGGGGACAGGGGCTATGGCTACACCTTC. Translation: CASSEMGDRGYGYTF.

This chain links TRBV29-1 with TRBJ2-7; D remains unclear. The CDR3 has 13 amino acids. V gave up 1 base and J gave up 3 bases, with 10 bases separating them. Germline assignment: CDR1 SQVTM and CDR2 ANQGSEA. The CDR3 nucleotides read TGCAGCGTTGAAGTGACAAATAACTACGAGCAGTACTTC. Translated: CSVEVTNNYEQYF.

The rearrangement links TRBV28 to TRBJ1-2; 8 nucleotides line up with TRBD1. The trim removed 1 base at V and 8 bases at J, leaving 12 bases unmatched. This CDR3 contains 16 residues. CDR1 and CDR2 (germline): MDHEN, SYDVKM. The CDR3 protein is CASSLSVPRGQGGYTF. The CDR3 nucleotides read TGTGCCAGCAGTTTATCCGTGCCCAGGGGGCAGGGCGGCTACACCTTC.

The rearrangement links TRBV6-5 to TRBJ1-2; D gene ambiguous. CDR3 length: 13 amino acids. Germline V gives CDR1 MNHEY, CDR2 SVGAGI. V lost 6 bases to trimming and J lost 4 bases, with 12 bases between them. CDR3 coding DNA: TGTGCCAGCAGGGTCGGGGAGTCCTATGGCTACACCTTC. The encoded protein is CASRVGESYGYTF.

The genes are TRBV5-4 and TRBJ1-5; maybe TRBD1 (5 bases). V was pared by 3 bases and J by 7 bases, with 11 bases between. This CDR3 is 13 amino acids long. Per germline, CDR1 SGHNT and CDR2 YYREEE (reference sequence). The CDR3 is CASSYGTGQPQHF. CDR3 nucleotide sequence: TGTGCCAGCAGCTATGGGACGGGACAGCCCCAGCATTTT.